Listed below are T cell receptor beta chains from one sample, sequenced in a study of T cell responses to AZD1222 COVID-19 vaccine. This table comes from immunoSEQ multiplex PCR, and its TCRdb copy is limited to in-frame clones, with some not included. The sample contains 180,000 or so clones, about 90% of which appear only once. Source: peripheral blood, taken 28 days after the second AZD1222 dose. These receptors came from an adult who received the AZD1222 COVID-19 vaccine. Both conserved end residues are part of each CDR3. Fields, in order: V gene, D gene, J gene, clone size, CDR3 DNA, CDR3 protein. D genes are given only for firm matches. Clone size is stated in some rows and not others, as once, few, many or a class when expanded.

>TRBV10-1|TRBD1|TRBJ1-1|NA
TGCGCCAGCAGCGACAGGGGAGAGACTGAAGCTTTCTTT
CASSDRGETEAFF
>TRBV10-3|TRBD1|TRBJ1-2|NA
TGTGCCATCTCAAGCGACAGGGGATTCGATGGCTACACCTTC
CAISSDRGFDGYTF
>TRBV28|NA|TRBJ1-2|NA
TGTGCCAGCAGTTTGGGCCAGGGGAGAAGCTATGGCTACACCTTC
CASSLGQGRSYGYTF
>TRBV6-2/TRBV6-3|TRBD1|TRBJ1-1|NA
TGTGCCAGCAGTTACCCGGGACAGGAGACCGTCAGTGAAGCTTTCTTT
CASSYPGQETVSEAFF
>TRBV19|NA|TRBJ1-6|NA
TGTGCCAGCGCCCGGGACACCGATTCACCCCTCCACTTT
CASARDTDSPLHF
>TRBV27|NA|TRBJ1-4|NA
TGTGCCAGCAGCCTTGCAACTAATGAAAAACTGTTTTTT
CASSLATNEKLFF
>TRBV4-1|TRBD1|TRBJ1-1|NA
TGCGCCAGCAGCTCGCAGGGGGGAAACACTGAAGCTTTCTTT
CASSSQGGNTEAFF
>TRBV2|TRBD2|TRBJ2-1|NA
TGTGCCAGCAGGACTAGCGGGGGGGCCTATGAGCAGTTCTTC
CASRTSGGAYEQFF
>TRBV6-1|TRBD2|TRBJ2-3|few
TGTGCCAGCAGTGAACTAGCGGGAGACACAGATACGCAGTATTTT
CASSELAGDTDTQYF
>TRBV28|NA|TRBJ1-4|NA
TGTGCCAGCAGTTTAGAAGGGCTTAATGAAAAACTGTTTTTT
CASSLEGLNEKLFF
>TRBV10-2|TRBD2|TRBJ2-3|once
TGCGCCAGCGGACTAGCGGGAAATGGGGATACGCAGTATTTT
CASGLAGNGDTQYF
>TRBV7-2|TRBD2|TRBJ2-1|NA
TGTGCCAGCAGCTTAGTTGCGGGAGGCTTCAATGAGCAGTTCTTC
CASSLVAGGFNEQFF
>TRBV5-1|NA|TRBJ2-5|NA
TGCGCCAGCCAAAACTTGGGGGCAGAGACCCAGTACTTC
CASQNLGAETQYF
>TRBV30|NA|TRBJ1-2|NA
TGTGCCTGGAGTGTAGGGCCCCCCGGCTACACCTTC
CAWSVGPPGYTF
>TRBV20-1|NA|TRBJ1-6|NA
TGCAGTGCTAGTCGCGGGGCCGCTAACCCCCTCCACTTT
CSASRGAANPLHF
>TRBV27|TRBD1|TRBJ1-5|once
TGTGCCAGCAGTCCCGGGACAGGGGGCTCTCAGCCCCAGCATTTT
CASSPGTGGSQPQHF
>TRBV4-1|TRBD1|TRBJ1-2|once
TGCGCCAGCAGCCAAGAAAGGGGGCTCCCCTATGGCTACACCTTC
CASSQERGLPYGYTF
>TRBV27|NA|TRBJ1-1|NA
TGTGCCAGCAGTGGCGGGAACACTGAAGCTTTCTTT
CASSGGNTEAFF
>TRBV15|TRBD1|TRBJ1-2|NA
TGTGCCACCAGCCCGAGGGGGCAAATGAACTATGGCTACACCTTC
CATSPRGQMNYGYTF
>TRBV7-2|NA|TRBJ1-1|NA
TGTGCCAGCAGCTTAGGTCAGGGGCGCGTCACTGAAGCTTTCTTT
CASSLGQGRVTEAFF
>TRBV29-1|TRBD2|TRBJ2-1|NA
TGCAGCCCTTCCAGCGGGACCGCCAATGAGCAGTTCTTC
CSPSSGTANEQFF
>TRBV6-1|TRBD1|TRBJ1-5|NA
TGTGCCAGCAGTGAAGGTACAGGGGAACGCAATCAGCCCCAGCATTTT
CASSEGTGERNQPQHF
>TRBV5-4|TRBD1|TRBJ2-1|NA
TGTGCCAGCAGCAAGGACAGGGTCGGGGGCAATGAGCAGTTCTTC
CASSKDRVGGNEQFF
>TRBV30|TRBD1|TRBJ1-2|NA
TGTGCCTGGAGCACAGGGGGGGGATCCTATGGCTACACCTTC
CAWSTGGGSYGYTF
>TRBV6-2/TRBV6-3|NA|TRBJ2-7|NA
TGTGCCAGCAGTCGGACCGACCCGAACCGATTCTCCTACGAGCAGTACTTC
CASSRTDPNRFSYEQYF
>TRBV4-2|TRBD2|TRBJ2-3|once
TGTGCCAGCAGCCAGGGCCTAGCGGGGGGGATCCGTTCGAGCACAGATACGCAGTATTTT
CASSQGLAGGIRSSTDTQYF
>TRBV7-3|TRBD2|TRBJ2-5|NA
TGTGCCAGCAGCTCGGGGACTAGTGGGTCCCAAGAGACCCAGTACTTC
CASSSGTSGSQETQYF
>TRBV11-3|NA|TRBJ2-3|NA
TGTGCCAGCAGCTCCATACAGGGCGGCACAGATACGCAGTATTTT
CASSSIQGGTDTQYF
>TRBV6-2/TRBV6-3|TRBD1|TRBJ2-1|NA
TGTGCCAGCAGTAAACAGGGGAGTCGCGACAATGAGCAGTTCTTC
CASSKQGSRDNEQFF
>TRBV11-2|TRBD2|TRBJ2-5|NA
TGTGCCAGCAGCCCCCGTTGGCTAGCGGGAGAAAGGGAGACCCAGTACTTC
CASSPRWLAGERETQYF
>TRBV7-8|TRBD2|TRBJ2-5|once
TGTGCCAGCAGCGAGGCCGGGACTAGCGGGAGGGGGACCCAGTACTTC
CASSEAGTSGRGTQYF
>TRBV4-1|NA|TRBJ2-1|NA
TGCGCCAGCAGCCCCGTAGCGGTCCGCTCCTACAATGAGCAGTTCTTC
CASSPVAVRSYNEQFF
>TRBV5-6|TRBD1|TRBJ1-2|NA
TGTGCCAGCAGCTTGGGCAGGGGGCAGGACGGCTACACCTTC
CASSLGRGQDGYTF
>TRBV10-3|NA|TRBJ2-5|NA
TGTGCCATCAGTGGGACGAACCAAGAGACCCAGTACTTC
CAISGTNQETQYF
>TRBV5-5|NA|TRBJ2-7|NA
TGTGCCAGCAGCTTTTCTCCTACGAGGGCCGGCTACGAGCAGTACTTC
CASSFSPTRAGYEQYF
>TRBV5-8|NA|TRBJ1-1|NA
TGTGCCAGCAGCTTGGGGGGGAGAGCTTTCTTT
CASSLGGRAFF
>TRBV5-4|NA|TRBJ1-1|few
TGTGCCAGCAGCACCCTAGACAACCCGGGCGCTGAAGCTTTCTTT
CASSTLDNPGAEAFF
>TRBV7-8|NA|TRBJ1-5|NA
TGTGCCAGCAGCTTAGCGAAGGGTTATCAGCCCCAGCATTTT
CASSLAKGYQPQHF
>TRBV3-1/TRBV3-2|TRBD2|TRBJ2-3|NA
TGTGCCAGCAGCCACCTTCTAGCGGGAAGCAATACGCAGTATTTT
CASSHLLAGSNTQYF
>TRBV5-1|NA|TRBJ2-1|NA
TGCGCCAGCAGCTGGGCAGGGCCCAGTGAGCAGTTCTTC
CASSWAGPSEQFF
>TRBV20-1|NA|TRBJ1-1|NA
TGCAGTGCGGAGGGGAACACTGAAGCTTTCTTT
CSAEGNTEAFF
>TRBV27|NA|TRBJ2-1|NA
TGTGCCAGCAGTGACGGGGTGGCCTACAATGAGCAGTTCTTC
CASSDGVAYNEQFF
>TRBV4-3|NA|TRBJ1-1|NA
TGCGCCAGCAGCCAAACGCCCGGGGTAGGCACTGAAGCTTTCTTT
CASSQTPGVGTEAFF
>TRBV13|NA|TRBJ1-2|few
TGTGCCAGCAGCTTAGGAGGTGCGAACTATGGCTACACCTTC
CASSLGGANYGYTF
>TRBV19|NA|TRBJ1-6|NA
TGTGCCAGTAGTACTTCCGCCGGGCCGAATTCACCCCTCCACTTT
CASSTSAGPNSPLHF
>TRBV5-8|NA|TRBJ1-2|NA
TGTGCCAGCAGCTTTGGCAGGGAGGTGTACTATGGCTACACCTTC
CASSFGREVYYGYTF
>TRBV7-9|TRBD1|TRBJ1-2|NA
TGTGCCAGCAGCCTCCCCGGGACAGGGGACTCCTATGGCTACACCTTC
CASSLPGTGDSYGYTF
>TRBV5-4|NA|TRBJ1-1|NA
TGTGCCAGCAGCCCGCCCGAGGGACGGCAGAACACTGAAGCTTTCTTT
CASSPPEGRQNTEAFF
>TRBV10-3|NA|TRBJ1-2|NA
TGTGCCATCAGTGATCCGAGGGGTCGAGGCTACACCTTC
CAISDPRGRGYTF
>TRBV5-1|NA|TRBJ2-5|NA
TGCGCCAGCAGCCCATTACAGGGCCGTTCGGGGGAGACCCAGTACTTC
CASSPLQGRSGETQYF
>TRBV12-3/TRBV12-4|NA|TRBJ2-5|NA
TGTGCCAGCAGTTTGGCGCGCTCAAAGACCCAGTACTTC
CASSLARSKTQYF
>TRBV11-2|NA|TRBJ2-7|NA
TGTGCCAGCAACCGAATGGGAAACGAGCAGTACTTC
CASNRMGNEQYF
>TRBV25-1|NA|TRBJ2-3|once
TGTGCCAGCAAGGTTCCAAGCACAGATACGCAGTATTTT
CASKVPSTDTQYF
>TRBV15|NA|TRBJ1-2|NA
TGTGCCACCAGCAGAGGCGAAAAGGCCCCTAACTATGGCTACACCTTC
CATSRGEKAPNYGYTF
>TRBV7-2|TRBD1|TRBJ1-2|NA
TGTGCCAGCAGCTTACAGGGGGCTTTCTATGGCTACACCTTC
CASSLQGAFYGYTF